Listed here are 3 T cell receptor beta chains from one sample, sequenced in a study of T cell responses to AZD1222 COVID-19 vaccine (dated by TCRdb to the early 2020s). Receptor libraries were prepared by the immunoSEQ multiplex PCR assay. The table was pulled from immuneACCESS by TCRdb, which kept in-frame rearrangements only. Such tables lose some clones; where checked, under half of the loss comes from unresolved V genes, and the rest has no known cause. The sample profile shows about 150,000 clones; about nine tenths of them were found once. 6.9% of the sample is taken by the ten largest. Reading the label with the study, this specimen's time point is: sample from adult after SARS-CoV-2 infection, after symptom onset. Sequenced here: peripheral blood, sampled after recovery from COVID-19. Receptors were obtained from an adult who had recovered from COVID-19.

In this sample, this clone turned up once. This rearrangement joins TRBV7-9 to TRBJ1-1; TRBD1 matches at 7 bases. The germline gives CDR1 SEHNR, CDR2 FQNEAQ (reference sequence). The CDR3 contains 15 residues. Germline trimming cut 4 bases from V and 2 bases from J; bases unmatched to any gene: 7. In DNA, the CDR3 is TGTGCCAGCAGCTCCCCAGACAGGGCAAACACTGAAGCTTTCTTT. It encodes CASSSPDRANTEAFF. Filled out from reference TRBV7-9 and TRBJ1-1, the complete variable domain reads DTGVSQNPRHKITKRGQNVTFRCDPISEHNRLYWYRQTLGQGPEFLTYFQNEAQLEKSRLLSDRFSAERPKGSFSTLEIQRTEQGDSAMYLCASSSPDRANTEAFFGQGTRLTVV.

The chain carries TRBV29-1 and TRBJ1-2, with TRBD1 identical over 9 bases. The germline CDR1 and CDR2 sequences are SQVTM and ANQGSEA. The CDR3 consists of 13 residues. Trimming removed 7 bases from V and 6 bases from J; junction bases left unmatched: 9. This CDR3 is CSAHRGLLDGYTF. The CDR3 DNA reads TGCAGCGCCCACAGGGGGCTCTTAGATGGCTACACCTTC.

This chain joins TRBV28 and TRBJ1-3; D uncertain. Trimming left V 7 bases short and J 0 bases short, with 13 bases between. In germline, CDR1 is MDHEN, CDR2 SYDVKM. The CDR3 length is 15 residues. The chain's CDR3 is CASTNSGASGNTIYF. CDR3 nucleotides: TGTGCCAGCACCAATTCGGGTGCCTCTGGAAACACCATATATTTT.